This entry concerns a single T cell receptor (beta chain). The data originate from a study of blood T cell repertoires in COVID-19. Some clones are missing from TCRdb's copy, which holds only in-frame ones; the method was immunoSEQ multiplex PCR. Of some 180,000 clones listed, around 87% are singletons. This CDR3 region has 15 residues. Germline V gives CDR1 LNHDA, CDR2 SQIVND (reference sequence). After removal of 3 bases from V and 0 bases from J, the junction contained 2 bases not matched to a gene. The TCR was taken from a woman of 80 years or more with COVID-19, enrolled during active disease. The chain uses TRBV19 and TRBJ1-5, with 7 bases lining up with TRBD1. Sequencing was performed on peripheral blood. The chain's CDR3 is CASSMGQTSNQPQHF. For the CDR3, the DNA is TGTGCCAGTAGTATGGGACAGACTAGCAATCAGCCCCAGCATTTT.